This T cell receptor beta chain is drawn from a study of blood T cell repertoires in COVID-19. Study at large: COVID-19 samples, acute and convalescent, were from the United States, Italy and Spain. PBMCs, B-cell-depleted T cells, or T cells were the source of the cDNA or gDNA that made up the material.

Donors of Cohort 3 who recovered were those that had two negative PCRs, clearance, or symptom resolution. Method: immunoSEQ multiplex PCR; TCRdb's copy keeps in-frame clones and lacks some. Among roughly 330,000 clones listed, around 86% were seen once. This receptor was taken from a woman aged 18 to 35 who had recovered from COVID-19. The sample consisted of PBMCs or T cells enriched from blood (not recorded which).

The CDR3 protein is CASSPSGNYNEQFF. Written as DNA, the CDR3 is TGTGCCAGCAGTCCCAGCGGGAACTACAATGAGCAGTTCTTC. The gene calls are TRBV27 and TRBJ2-1; 7 bases are a match to TRBD2. The germline V gene has CDR1 MNHEY and CDR2 SMNVEV (reference sequence). The ends lost 5 bases at V and 3 bases at J; junction bases unmatched: 4. CDR3 length: 14 residues.